These 18 T cell receptor beta chains share one sample of origin, sequenced in a study of blood T cell repertoires in COVID-19. The method was immunoSEQ multiplex PCR; TCRdb's version includes in-frame clones alone and lacks a portion of them. The data contain 250,000 or so clones, 86% of them singletons. The sequenced sample consisted of PBMCs or T cells enriched from blood (not recorded which). The receptor set was obtained from a woman between 50 and 59 years old who had recovered from COVID-19.

This chain links TRBV18 with TRBJ1-2; TRBD1 is a possible D gene (5 bases). The length of the CDR3 is 14 residues. Germline-derived CDR1 and CDR2 are KGHSH and LQKENI. V lost 3 bases to trimming and J lost 5 bases, with 13 bases between them. This chain's CDR3 is CASSPTREGYGYTF. CDR3 DNA: TGTGCCAGCTCACCCACCCGGGAGGGGTATGGCTACACCTTC.

V and J are TRBV10-1 and TRBJ2-7; D not certain. The CDR3 totals 15 residues. Germline lookup yields CDR1 WNHNN and CDR2 SYGVQD (reference sequence). Trimming cost V 2 bases and J 2 bases, with 13 bases left between them. CDR3 protein: CASSEGWRSPYEQYF. CDR3 nucleotide sequence: TGCGCCAGCAGTGAGGGCTGGCGGAGCCCCTACGAGCAGTACTTC.

The sample holds one count of this clone. The chain couples TRBV19 to TRBJ1-4, with 7 bases that match TRBD1. Germline-derived CDR1 and CDR2 are LNHDA and SQIVND (reference sequence). The trim removed 5 bases at V and 3 bases at J, leaving 6 bases unmatched. CDR3 length: 15 residues. The DNA for the CDR3 is TGTGCCAGTAGTGCCGACAGGGTGTCTAATGAAAAACTGTTTTTT. Protein: CASSADRVSNEKLFF.

This clone was counted only a few times. The genes are TRBV15 and TRBJ2-7, with TRBD1 matching over 7 bases. The V and J ends lost 4 bases and 4 bases, in that order; junction bases with no gene match: 7. Germline-derived CDR1 and CDR2 are LNHNV and YYDKDF (reference sequence). This CDR3 spans 14 amino acids. The CDR3: CATSNDRVAYEQYF. Written as DNA, the CDR3 is TGTGCCACCAGCAACGACAGGGTGGCGTACGAGCAGTACTTC.

The table lists this clone with a count of one. The rearrangement uses TRBV7-3 and TRBJ2-3; 8 bases map to TRBD1. V shed 4 bases and J 5 bases; nucleotides not matched to a gene: 8. Looked up from germline, CDR1 is SGHTA and CDR2 is FQGTGA. There are 15 residues in the CDR3. The CDR3 loop reads CASSYGQGRGDTQYF. In nucleotides, the CDR3 is TGTGCCAGCAGCTACGGACAGGGCCGGGGAGATACGCAGTATTTT.

This rearrangement joins TRBV11-2 to TRBJ1-1; no definite D call. The germline gives CDR1 SGHAT, CDR2 FQNNGV. This CDR3 contains 11 residues. V gave up 1 base and J gave up 8 bases, with 5 bases separating them. The DNA of the CDR3 is TGTGCCAGCAGCTTAGCTTTGGAAGCTTTCTTT. Translated, it gives CASSLALEAFF.

The chain couples TRBV18 to TRBJ1-6; D is perhaps TRBD1 (6 bases). The length of the CDR3 is 16 residues. In germline, CDR1 is KGHSH, CDR2 LQKENI. V lost 1 base and J lost 12, with 19 bases in between. CDR3 in amino acids: CASSPHRPGGLVPLHF. The CDR3 DNA reads TGTGCCAGCTCACCACACCGGCCGGGGGGGCTGGTACCCCTCCACTTT. The full variable domain, rest sourced from reference TRBV18 and TRBJ1-6, is NAGVMQNPRHLVRRRGQEARLRCSPMKGHSHVYWYRQLPEEGLKFMVYLQKENIIDESGMPKERFSAEFPKEGPSILRIQQVVRGDSAAYFCASSPHRPGGLVPLHFGNGTRLTVT.

This chain uses TRBV18 with TRBJ2-7; 14 bases align to TRBD2. J gave up 3 bases and V 5 bases, and 9 bases lay outside the gene matches. The CDR3 runs to 17 residues. Germline V gene lookup returns CDR1 KGHSH and CDR2 LQKENI. CDR3 sequence reads: CASSGTSGGASRYEQYF. The CDR3 DNA is TGTGCCAGCTCAGGGACTAGCGGGGGCGCCTCACGCTACGAGCAGTACTTC. Variable domain in full (rest from reference TRBV18 and TRBJ2-7): NAGVMQNPRHLVRRRGQEARLRCSPMKGHSHVYWYRQLPEEGLKFMVYLQKENIIDESGMPKERFSAEFPKEGPSILRIQQVVRGDSAAYFCASSGTSGGASRYEQYFGPGTRLTVT.

The rearrangement links TRBV5-1 to TRBJ2-2; weak D call: TRBD2 (6 bases). The V end was cut by 7 bases, the J end by 3 bases, with 10 bases between. The germline CDR1 and CDR2 sequences are SGHRS and YFSETQ. This CDR3 is 13 amino acids long. The CDR3 reads CASGRGDTGELFF. The CDR3 DNA reads as TGCGCCAGCGGGCGGGGTGACACCGGGGAGCTGTTTTTT.

CDR3 protein: CASSEGTEKLFF. Here the CDR3 DNA reads TGCGCCAGCAGTGAGGGAACCGAAAAACTGTTTTTT. The chain is built from TRBV5-1 and TRBJ1-4, with D unresolved. This CDR3 has 12 amino acids. V was clipped by 5 bases and J by 8 bases, with 10 bases between them. The germline V gene encodes CDR1 SGHRS and CDR2 YFSETQ. Full variable domain (missing parts from reference TRBV5-1 and TRBJ1-4): KAGVTQTPRYLIKTRGQQVTLSCSPISGHRSVSWYQQTPGQGLQFLFEYFSETQRNKGNFPGRFSGRQFSNSRSEMNVSTLELGDSALYLCASSEGTEKLFFGSGTQLSVL.

V is TRBV29-1 and J is TRBJ2-3, with 8 positions matching TRBD1. Germline lookup yields CDR1 SQVTM and CDR2 ANQGSEA. With V trimmed by 1 base and J by 3 bases, 6 bases remained unmatched. This CDR3 has 15 residues. The CDR3 here is CSVEGGTGGTDTQYF. The CDR3, as DNA: TGCAGCGTTGAAGGTGGGACAGGTGGGACAGATACGCAGTATTTT.

The rearrangement joins TRBV5-1 to TRBJ1-5; D uncertain. The CDR3 runs to 13 residues. The V and J ends lost 4 bases and 7 bases respectively, with 12 bases between them. Germline lookup yields CDR1 SGHRS and CDR2 YFSETQ. The CDR3 nucleotides are TGCGCCAGCAGCGAAGGGAGTGGCCAGCCCCAGCATTTT. This translates into CASSEGSGQPQHF. Full variable domain (rest looked up from reference TRBV5-1 and TRBJ1-5): KAGVTQTPRYLIKTRGQQVTLSCSPISGHRSVSWYQQTPGQGLQFLFEYFSETQRNKGNFPGRFSGRQFSNSRSEMNVSTLELGDSALYLCASSEGSGQPQHFGDGTRLSIL.

V gene TRBV24-1 combines with J gene TRBJ2-7, with 13 bases lining up with TRBD2. J gave up 1 base and V 4 bases, and 3 bases lay outside the gene matches. Germline lookup yields CDR1 KGHDR and CDR2 SFDVKD. The CDR3 contains 16 residues. The CDR3 DNA follows: TGTGCCACCAGTGACCGGACTAGCGGGGGATCCTACGAGCAGTACTTC. Amino acid sequence: CATSDRTSGGSYEQYF.

The V gene is TRBV19, the J gene TRBJ1-6, with D possibly being TRBD1 (5 bases). Trimming removed 7 bases at V and 7 bases at J, with 23 bases between. The CDR3 loop spans 17 amino acids. CDR1 LNHDA and CDR2 SQIVND come from the germline V gene (reference sequence). CDR3 sequence: CASTLAGGARRNSPLHF. The CDR3 DNA is TGTGCCAGTACCCTCGCGGGAGGGGCGCGAAGGAATTCACCCCTCCACTTT.

This clone appeared once. The chain couples TRBV18 to TRBJ1-3, with a weak D call TRBD1 (6 bases). CDR1 KGHSH and CDR2 LQKENI come from the germline V gene. Deletions cut 1 base from V and 0 bases from J, with 16 bases between. This CDR3 spans 18 amino acids. This CDR3 reads CASSPQGRGASSGNTIYF. The CDR3 DNA sequence: TGTGCCAGCTCACCACAGGGTCGGGGGGCAAGCTCTGGAAACACCATATATTTT.

This chain connects TRBV30 to TRBJ2-3; 12 bases match TRBD2. The CDR3 is 18 amino acids. CDR1 is GTSNPN and CDR2 is SVGIG in the germline V gene (reference sequence). V was clipped by 0 bases and J by 2 bases; unmatched bases: 9. In DNA form, the CDR3 reads TGTGCCTGGAGTGTACTGTCTAGCGGGGGGGTGAACACAGATACGCAGTATTTT. Translating gives CAWSVLSSGGVNTDTQYF.

The V gene is TRBV19, the J gene TRBJ1-5, with TRBD1 matching 7 bases. The V gene's germline CDR1 is LNHDA and CDR2 SQIVND (reference sequence). This CDR3 is built from 14 residues. V lost 7 bases, J lost 6 bases, and 9 bases stayed unmatched. The CDR3 coding sequence is TGTGCCAGTACCGACAGGGTTGTAAGTCAGCCCCAGCATTTT. Translating gives CASTDRVVSQPQHF.

The chain joins TRBV14 to TRBJ2-3; 9 bases align to TRBD1. Germline CDR1 and CDR2: SGHDN and FVKESK. V shed 3 bases, J shed 4 bases, and the junction held 20 bases outside the gene matches. This CDR3 is built from 20 residues. CDR3 DNA: TGTGCCAGCAGCCACAACAGGGGGCGTCTTCCTCCACGTCTTGCAGATACGCAGTATTTT. Its protein product is CASSHNRGRLPPRLADTQYF.